This TCR beta chain was sequenced in a study of cytomegalovirus exposure and HLA in healthy donors. This clone was counted a single time. Its target is not known. PCR primers comprised 60 Vbeta and 13 Jbeta primers. Clones were sequenced by immunoSEQ multiplex PCR, and TCRdb holds only the in-frame ones, with some missing. The sample contains some 150,000 clones, around 79% of which appear only once. Overall study results and limits: An analysis done earlier found most TCR beta V segments productive about 87% or about 30% of the time.

There are 15 residues in the CDR3. Looked up from germline, CDR1 is MNHNY and CDR2 is SVGAGI (reference sequence). V was trimmed by 5 bases and J by 4 bases, leaving 15 bases between them. The J gene is TRBJ2-1, the V gene TRBV6-6; possibly TRBD2 for D (7 bases). The sequenced sample consisted of PBMCs. The clonotype was recovered from a woman aged 40 to 50 in good health and CMV-seropositive. For the CDR3, the DNA is TGTGCCAGCAGTACGGGGGGCCAACTATACAATGAGCAGTTCTTC. It codes for CASSTGGQLYNEQFF.